This TCR beta chain originates from a study of blood T cells in healthy people across ages. This clonotype occurred a few times. The CDR3 loop spans 14 amino acids. The V end lost 6 bases, the J end lost 1 base, and 13 bases lay between the germline ends. The use of a sample-barcoded 5' primer and a J-beta primer mix characterized a second PCR of roughly 6 to 11 cycles. TCRdb independently ran MiXCR on the 5' RACE reads; one entry per CDR3 protein. The table lists nearly 800,000 distinct CDR3 sequences, roughly 25% of them singletons, with roughly 3.5% in the top ten. This same sample was also part of a study on T cells of mothers and their children. From that paper: Each child contributed approximately 3 million TCR beta CDR3 reads, while each mother contributed over 8.5 million.

The sequencing input was blood. The TCR comes from a boy between 10 and 17 years old in good health. V is TRBV12-3 or TRBV12-4 and J is TRBJ2-7; a possible D gene is TRBD2 (7 bases). Here the CDR3 DNA reads TGTGCCAGCAGGTCGGGGGGCCGATCCTACGAGCAGTACTTC. Encoded protein: CASRSGGRSYEQYF.